The present T cell receptor (beta chain) was sequenced within a study of shared clonotypes between healthy human individuals. Sequenced by immunoSEQ multiplex PCR; TCRdb stores in-frame clones only, minus some. Of millions of clones in the sample, 85% to 95% are singletons; the top ten hold about 0.13%. The count of this clone is one. The germline V gene has CDR1 MNHEY and CDR2 SMNVEV (reference sequence). V shed 5 bases, J shed 1 base, and the junction held 6 bases outside the gene matches. This CDR3 region has 17 residues. This TCR derives from a young man in good health. V usage is TRBV27 and J usage is TRBJ2-6; 9 nucleotides line up with TRBD1. The specimen was naive CD4+ T cells sorted from blood. Indicated subset: CD45RA+ positively selected. The CDR3 DNA reads TGTGCCAGCAGTACGACAGGGGGTACGTCTGGGGCCAACGTCCTGACTTTC. Protein sequence: CASSTTGGTSGANVLTF.